This T cell receptor (beta chain) is drawn from a study of CD8+CD57+ T cells in acquired aplastic anemia. Across the study: DNA from sorted CD4+ and CD8+ cells averaged roughly 3.4 ug.

The template used for profiling TCR beta VDJ and CDR3 was genomic DNA. A single record per CDR3 protein comes from TCRdb applying MiXCR to the reads. This sample has about 270,000 distinct CDR3 sequences, with roughly half found just once. Study-wide results and caveats: No significant difference in CD8+ Simpson's diversity was found between patients and controls. Common to patients and controls were around 30 CD8+ CDR3 sequences.

Regarding this clonotype: Antigen specificity is unknown.

CDR1 and CDR2 from the germline V gene are PRHDT and FYEKMQ (reference sequence). Germline trimming cut 6 bases from V and 0 bases from J; bases unmatched to any gene: 7. This CDR3 is built from 16 residues. This TCR came from a human donor with severe aplastic anemia or a healthy control (not recorded which). The sequenced sample was sorted CD4+, CD8+, or CD8+CD57+ T cells (not recorded which) from PBMCs. The V and J genes are TRBV13 and TRBJ1-2; 10 bases match TRBD1. This CDR3 reads CASRSRGTGANYGYTF. The CDR3 DNA sequence: TGTGCCAGCAGATCCCGGGGGACAGGGGCTAACTATGGCTACACCTTC. Full variable domain (missing parts from reference TRBV13 and TRBJ1-2): AAGVIQSPRHLIKEKRETATLKCYPIPRHDTVYWYQQGPGQDPQFLISFYEKMQSDKGSIPDRFSAQQFSDYHSELNMSSLELGDSALYFCASRSRGTGANYGYTFGSGTRLTVV.